The present entry profiles one T cell receptor (beta chain) with its context. Its antigen remains unidentified. The data derive from a study of T cell responses to AZD1222 COVID-19 vaccine. Study findings and constraints: Every sample of the repertoires postdated the peak T cell response. The CD4 TCRs associated with vaccination extended across spike and predominated at 160-218 and 743-854. Breadth and depth of Spike-specific TCRs rose after two AZD1222 doses.

This CDR3 has 15 residues. Trimming pared 6 bases from V and 0 bases from J, leaving 12 bases between. Germline values: CDR1 MDHEN, CDR2 SYDVKM. Clones were sequenced by immunoSEQ multiplex PCR, and TCRdb holds only the in-frame ones, with some missing. The sample includes some 200,000 clones, approximately 90% of them seen just once. The specimen was peripheral blood, collected on day 0 of AZD1222 vaccination. This clonotype was sampled from an adult in good health. This chain links TRBV28 with TRBJ1-3; D call uncertain. This CDR3 is CASSATRGSGNTIYF. The CDR3 DNA sequence: TGTGCCAGCAGCGCCACTCGGGGCTCTGGAAACACCATATATTTT.